This T cell receptor (beta chain) was obtained from a study of T-cell reconstitution after alpha-beta-depleted transplantation in children (dated by TCRdb to about 2016). The study in broad terms: The study quantitatively tracked T-cell immune reconstitution after TCRalphabeta/CD19-depleted allogeneic hematopoietic cell transplantation in children using TCR repertoire profiling.

What the work shows at the level of the full study, not this receptor alone: Hyperexpanded clone frequencies declined over subsequent months; after one year, T-cell counts and TCRbeta diversity were mostly attributed to newly produced T cells. In some patients, the high TCRbeta diversity seen at day 60 was put down to recipient T cells and intrathymic progenitors that had survived conditioning. About two months after transplant, the apparently early recovery of alphabetaT-cell counts reportedly depended on just several hundred clones that had expanded rapidly and came from non-depleted graft cells.

The treatment or condition label, as the study defines it: allogeneic hematopoietic cell transplantation with graft depleted of TCRalphabeta T cells and CD19 B cells. Transplant recipients were children who received TCRalphabeta/CD19-depleted allogeneic hematopoietic cell grafts. The method was PCR. TCRdb shows the sequencer as Illumina HiSeq 2500. TCR libraries were prepared with molecular barcoding, using unique molecular identifiers to normalize TCRbeta repertoire quantification. TCRdb took the public reads, trimmed them with fastp at Q25, ran MiXCR for clone calling and kept in-frame beta chains. Rows with a matching CDR3 protein are joined into one entry that keeps the most common DNA and genes. Counted in this sample were under 150,000 distinct CDR3 sequences; roughly 9.7% of them appeared once. 24% of the sample belongs to the ten largest clones. This clonotype was seen repeatedly, ten times or more. Its antigen has not been determined. Base qualities are missing; no much larger clone stands one base away.

V was cut back by 5 bases and J by 3 bases, leaving a gap of 17 bases between them. The CDR3 covers 15 residues, taking in both the cysteine and the phenylalanine. The retained sequence is limited to the CDR3, 45 bases, with the frame set at the first base. Per the germline V gene (reference sequence), MNHEY is the CDR1 and SMNVEV is the CDR2. The sequencing here drew on PBMCs, mostly from graft donor cells, taken 180 days after TCRalphabeta/CD19-depleted stem cell transplant. The chain joins TRBV27 to TRBJ2-7; the D gene is perhaps TRBD1, from 6 matching bases. The source of this sequence is a girl under three years old who had a stem cell transplant for combined immunodeficiency, so the T cells may come from the graft donor. DNA sequence: TGTGCCAGCAGTGGAGATTTACAGGGCGACTACGAGCAGTACTTC. This is translated as CASSGDLQGDYEQYF.